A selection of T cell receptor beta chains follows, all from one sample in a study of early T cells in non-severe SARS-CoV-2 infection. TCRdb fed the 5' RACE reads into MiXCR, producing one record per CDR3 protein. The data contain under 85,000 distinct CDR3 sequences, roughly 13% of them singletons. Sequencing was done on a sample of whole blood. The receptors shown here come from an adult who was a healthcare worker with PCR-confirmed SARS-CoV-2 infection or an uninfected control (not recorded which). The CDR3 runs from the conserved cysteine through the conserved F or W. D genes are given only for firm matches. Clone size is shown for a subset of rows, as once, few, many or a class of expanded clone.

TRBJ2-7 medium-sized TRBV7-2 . CASSSSDRRSSYEQYF TGTGCCAGCAGCTCCTCCGACAGGAGGAGCTCCTACGAGCAGTACTTC
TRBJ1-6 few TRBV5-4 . CASSLDGGLNSPLHF TGTGCCAGCAGCTTGGACGGGGGTTTGAATTCACCCCTCCACTTT
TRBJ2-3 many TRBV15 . CATSSALEPRPHTDTQYF TGTGCCACCAGCAGTGCATTAGAGCCACGCCCCCACACAGATACGCAGTATTTT
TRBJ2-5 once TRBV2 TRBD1 CASGTTGSRQETQYF TGTGCCAGCGGTACGACAGGGTCTCGCCAAGAGACCCAGTACTTC
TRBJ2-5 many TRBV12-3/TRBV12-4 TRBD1 CASSTRTGGVPAQYF TGTGCCAGCAGTACCAGGACAGGGGGCGTCCCGGCCCAGTACTTC
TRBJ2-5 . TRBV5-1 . CASSWDLLETQYF TGCGCCAGCAGCTGGGACCTACTAGAGACCCAGTACTTC
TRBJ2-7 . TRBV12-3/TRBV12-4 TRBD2 CASSLGALAGAYEQYF TGTGCCAGCAGTTTAGGGGCACTAGCGGGAGCCTACGAGCAGTACTTC
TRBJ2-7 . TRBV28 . CASARDAYEQYF TGTGCCAGCGCCAGGGACGCCTACGAGCAGTACTTC
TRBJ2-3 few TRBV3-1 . CASSQNSKRPTDTQYF TGTGCCAGCAGCCAAAATTCCAAGCGGCCCACAGATACGCAGTATTTT
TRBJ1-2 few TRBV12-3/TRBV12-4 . CAITPKAPYGYTF TGTGCCATCACCCCCAAGGCACCCTATGGCTACACCTTC
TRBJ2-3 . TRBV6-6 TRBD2 CASSYTSGRDTQYF TGTGCCAGCAGTTACACGAGCGGGAGGGATACGCAGTATTTT
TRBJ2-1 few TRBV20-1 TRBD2 CSASLAGASEQFF TGCAGTGCTAGCCTAGCGGGAGCTTCGGAGCAGTTCTTC
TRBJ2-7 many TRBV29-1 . CSVELGSYEQYF TGCAGCGTTGAACTCGGGTCCTACGAGCAGTACTTC
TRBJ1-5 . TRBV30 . CAWSDSYNQPQHF TGTGCCTGGAGCGACAGTTACAATCAGCCCCAGCATTTT
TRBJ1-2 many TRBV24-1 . CATSDPGQTLYGYTF TGTGCCACCAGTGATCCCGGACAAACCCTCTATGGCTACACCTTC
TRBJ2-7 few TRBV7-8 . CASSSYQYYEQYF TGTGCCAGCAGCTCATATCAGTACTACGAGCAGTACTTC
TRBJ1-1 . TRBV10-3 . CAISEVGDTEAFF TGTGCCATCAGTGAAGTGGGGGACACTGAAGCTTTCTTT
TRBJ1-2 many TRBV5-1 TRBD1 CASSGDRRTYGYTF TGCGCCAGCAGCGGGGACAGGAGAACGTATGGCTACACCTTC
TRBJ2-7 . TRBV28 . CAAHPGTSYEQYF TGTGCCGCGCACCCCGGGACATCCTACGAGCAGTACTTC
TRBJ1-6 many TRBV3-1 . CASSPKSGPLHF TGTGCCAGCAGCCCGAAGAGTGGACCCCTCCACTTT
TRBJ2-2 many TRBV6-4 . CASSEGQGGTGELFF TGTGCCAGCAGTGAGGGGCAGGGTGGCACCGGGGAGCTGTTTTTT
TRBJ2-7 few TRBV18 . CASSPPSPGSYEQYF TGTGCCAGCTCACCCCCAAGCCCGGGGTCCTACGAGCAGTACTTC
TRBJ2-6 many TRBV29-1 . CSVDQGNGANVLTF TGCAGCGTTGATCAGGGGAACGGGGCCAACGTCCTGACTTTC
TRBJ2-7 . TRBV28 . CASSFRHEQYF TGTGCCAGCAGTTTTCGGCACGAGCAGTACTTC
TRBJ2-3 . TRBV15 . CATSRPEGADTQYF TGTGCCACCAGCAGACCCGAGGGGGCAGATACGCAGTATTTT
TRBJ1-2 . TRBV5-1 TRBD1 CASSFTWSTQGTDGYTF TGCGCCAGCAGCTTCACTTGGTCAACACAGGGGACTGATGGCTACACCTTC
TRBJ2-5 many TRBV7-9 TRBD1 CASTRGQGVQTQYF TGTGCCAGCACCCGAGGACAGGGGGTACAGACCCAGTACTTC
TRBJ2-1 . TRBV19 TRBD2 CASSGLVLGNEQFF TGTGCCAGTAGTGGACTAGTTTTAGGCAATGAGCAGTTCTTC
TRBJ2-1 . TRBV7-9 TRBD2 CASSPKGLAGGPNEQFF TGTGCCAGCAGCCCGAAGGGACTAGCGGGGGGCCCTAATGAGCAGTTCTTC
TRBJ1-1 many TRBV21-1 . CASSKRGNTEAFF TGTGCCAGCAGCAAAAGGGGGAACACTGAAGCTTTCTTT
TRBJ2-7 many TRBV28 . CASSRQPYEQYF TGTGCCAGCAGTAGACAACCCTACGAGCAGTACTTC
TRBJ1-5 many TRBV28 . CASSSGGVNQPQHF TGTGCCAGCAGTTCAGGAGGGGTAAATCAGCCCCAGCATTTT
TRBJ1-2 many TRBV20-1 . CSAPTGGNYGYTF TGCAGTGCTCCCACAGGAGGGAACTATGGCTACACCTTC
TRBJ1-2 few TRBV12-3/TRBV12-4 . CASSPSKTYGYTF TGTGCCAGCAGCCCATCCAAGACCTATGGCTACACCTTC
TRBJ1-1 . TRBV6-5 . CASSYGPNTEAFF TGTGCCAGCAGTTACGGACCGAACACTGAAGCTTTCTTT
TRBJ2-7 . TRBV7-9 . CASSLGFVHEQYF TGTGCCAGCAGCCTAGGATTTGTCCACGAGCAGTACTTC
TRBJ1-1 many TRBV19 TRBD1 CASGTGGNTEAFF TGTGCCAGTGGGACAGGAGGGAACACTGAAGCTTTCTTT
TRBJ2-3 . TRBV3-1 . CASSQGSSTDTQYF TGTGCCAGCAGCCAAGGATCCAGCACAGATACGCAGTATTTT
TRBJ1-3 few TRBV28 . CASSLTGDAENTIYF TGTGCCAGCAGTCTCACCGGGGACGCTGAAAACACCATATATTTT
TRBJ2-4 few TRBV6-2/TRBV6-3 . CASSYVAKNIQYF TGTGCCAGCAGTTACGTGGCCAAAAACATTCAGTACTTC
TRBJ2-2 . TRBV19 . CASSIITGELFF TGTGCCAGTAGTATTATCACCGGGGAGCTGTTTTTT
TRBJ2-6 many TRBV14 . CASSQFLQSGANVLTF TGTGCCAGCAGCCAATTTTTGCAGAGCGGGGCCAACGTCCTGACTTTC
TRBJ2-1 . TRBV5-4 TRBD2 CASSFVLAGASYNEQFF TGTGCCAGCAGCTTCGTCTTAGCGGGAGCCTCCTACAATGAGCAGTTCTTC
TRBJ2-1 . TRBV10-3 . CSIASYNEQFF TGTTCAATAGCTTCCTACAATGAGCAGTTCTTC
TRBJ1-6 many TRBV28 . CASRAPGRNNSPLHF TGTGCCAGCAGGGCACCGGGACGAAATAATTCACCCCTCCACTTT
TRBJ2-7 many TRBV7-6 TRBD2 CASSPLSGRPYEQYF TGTGCCAGCAGCCCTCTAAGCGGGAGGCCCTACGAGCAGTACTTC
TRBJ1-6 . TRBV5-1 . CASSLGDTSSNSPLHF TGCGCCAGCAGCTTGGGGGACACGTCTTCCAATTCACCCCTCCACTTT
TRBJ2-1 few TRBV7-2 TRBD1 CASSLVGTGSYNEQFF TGTGCCAGCAGCTTAGTCGGGACAGGGTCCTACAATGAGCAGTTCTTC
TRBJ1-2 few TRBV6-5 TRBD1 CASSRHRGNYGYTF TGTGCCAGCAGTCGTCACAGGGGAAACTATGGCTACACCTTC
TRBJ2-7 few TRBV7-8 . CASTLGSRGEQYF TGTGCCAGCACCCTTGGCTCTAGGGGAGAGCAGTACTTC